This is a list of T cell receptor beta chains from one sample in a study of beta chain features in type 1 diabetes. The assay was immunoSEQ multiplex PCR, and TCRdb's table has in-frame clones only and misses some. The top ten hold 0.015% of the sample, which has around 330,000 clones, 11% seen once. Sequencing was performed on naive CD4+ T cells from blood. These receptors originate from a woman under 40 in good health. Each CDR3 is given with its conserved first and last residue. The order of the fields is D gene, V gene, clone size, J gene, CDR3 DNA, CDR3 protein. The D gene is left open where the match is weak. Clone size is given for some rows only: seen once, a few or many times, or a class if the clone is expanded.

NA	TRBV28	NA	TRBJ2-5	TGTGCCAGCAATAGTGGGCAGATGCCAGAGACCCAGTACTTC	CASNSGQMPETQYF
NA	TRBV9	few	TRBJ2-5	TGTGCCAGCAGCGTAGGGGGCGCAAGGGTAGAGACCCAGTACTTC	CASSVGGARVETQYF
TRBD2	TRBV7-2	NA	TRBJ2-7	TGTGCCAGCAGCTTAGGTCCTAGCGGGACCTACGAGCAGTACTTC	CASSLGPSGTYEQYF
TRBD1	TRBV28	few	TRBJ2-7	TGTGCCAGCAGAGGGACAGGGGGATTCTACGAGCAGTACTTC	CASRGTGGFYEQYF
TRBD2	TRBV19	NA	TRBJ2-4	TGTGCCAGTAGTATAGCGGGAGGACCCAAAAACATTCAGTACTTC	CASSIAGGPKNIQYF
NA	TRBV7-8	NA	TRBJ2-3	TGTGCCAGCAGCCCCCGACAGCGAACAAGCACAGATACGCAGTATTTT	CASSPRQRTSTDTQYF
TRBD2	TRBV4-3	NA	TRBJ2-7	TGCGCCAGCAGCCAAGGGCGGGAGGGCTACGAGCAGTGCTTC	CASSQGREGYEQCF
NA	TRBV18	few	TRBJ1-4	TGTGCCAGCTCACCACCGGGCAGGGATCCAGCTGAAAAACTGTTTTTT	CASSPPGRDPAEKLFF
TRBD1	TRBV30	few	TRBJ2-7	TGTGCCTGGTACAAGGGACAGGGGGTAGACCACGAGCAGTACTTC	CAWYKGQGVDHEQYF
TRBD2	TRBV7-2	NA	TRBJ2-3	TGTGCCAGCAGCCCGCGGGACTACGGCACAGATACGCAGTATTTT	CASSPRDYGTDTQYF
NA	TRBV4-2	NA	TRBJ1-1	TGTGCCAGCAGCCGACCGGACGAAGGGGCCGAAGCTTTCTTT	CASSRPDEGAEAFF
NA	TRBV25-1	few	TRBJ2-7	TGTGCCAGCAGTCCCAATAAGGGGGGGAGCTCCTACGAGCAGTACTTC	CASSPNKGGSSYEQYF
NA	TRBV28	NA	TRBJ1-4	TGTGCCAGCAGTTTGAGAGCTACTAATGAAAAACTGTTTTTT	CASSLRATNEKLFF
NA	TRBV2	NA	TRBJ2-6	TGTGCCAGCAGTGTCCTGGGGCATGGGGCCAACGTCCTGACTTTC	CASSVLGHGANVLTF
NA	TRBV9	NA	TRBJ2-1	TGTGCCAGCAGCGGAAACAGGGTCGCAGGATTCGATGAGCAGTTCTTC	CASSGNRVAGFDEQFF
NA	TRBV18	few	TRBJ1-5	TGTGCCAGCTCACCAGTTCGGGGTGAGGAGGGTCAGCCCCAGCATTTT	CASSPVRGEEGQPQHF
TRBD1	TRBV6-5	NA	TRBJ1-2	TGTGCCAGCAGTTCCCGGGACAGGGATGGCTACACCTTC	CASSSRDRDGYTF
TRBD2	TRBV28	NA	TRBJ2-7	TGTGCCAGCAGTCCCCCCGGGACTAGCGGGATCGAGCAGTACTTC	CASSPPGTSGIEQYF
NA	TRBV28	NA	TRBJ2-7	TGTGCCAGCCGCTACCTTGGCGAGCAGTACTTC	CASRYLGEQYF
NA	TRBV7-3	few	TRBJ1-1	TGTGCCAGCAGCCAAGGACAAGCGAACACTGAAGCTTTCTTT	CASSQGQANTEAFF
TRBD1	TRBV7-2	few	TRBJ1-4	TGTGCCAGCAGCCCCAGGACAGGGGAAAAACTGTTTTTT	CASSPRTGEKLFF
TRBD2	TRBV4-3	few	TRBJ2-1	TGCGCCAGCAGCCAGCGAGGGACTAGCGGAGTCTACAATGAGCAGTTCTTC	CASSQRGTSGVYNEQFF
NA	TRBV15	NA	TRBJ2-5	TGTGCCACCAGCACCGGGACAACGGGCCAAGAGACCCAGTACTTC	CATSTGTTGQETQYF
TRBD1	TRBV9	few	TRBJ2-7	TGTGCCAGCAGCACCCGGGACAGGTTATCGGACGAGCAGTACTTC	CASSTRDRLSDEQYF
NA	TRBV6-5	few	TRBJ1-2	TGTGCCAGCAGTCATAGGGAGGGCAACTATGGCTACACCTTC	CASSHREGNYGYTF
NA	TRBV5-1	few	TRBJ2-5	TGCGCCAGCAGCCAGGGGCTTGAGGGCCTTCAGACCCAGTACTTC	CASSQGLEGLQTQYF
TRBD2	TRBV2	few	TRBJ2-1	TGTGCCAGCAGTGAACTAGCGGGATGGGATGAGCAGTTCTTC	CASSELAGWDEQFF
NA	TRBV25-1	NA	TRBJ1-4	TGTGCCAGCAGTGAATCTGGCCAGGGCGCAACTAATGAAAAACTGTTTTTT	CASSESGQGATNEKLFF
NA	TRBV9	NA	TRBJ2-3	TGTGCCAGCAGCGTAGTATCATTAGTCACAGATACGCAGTATTTT	CASSVVSLVTDTQYF
TRBD1	TRBV4-2	NA	TRBJ1-1	TGTGCCAGCAGCCCCGGACAGGGGGCTGACACTGAAGCTTTCTTT	CASSPGQGADTEAFF
TRBD1	TRBV5-1	NA	TRBJ2-3	TGCGCCAGCAGCTTGCGCCAGGACAGGGGGCGCACAGATACGCAGTATTTT	CASSLRQDRGRTDTQYF
TRBD1	TRBV29-1	few	TRBJ2-3	TGCAGCGTTACCCAACAGGGGAAGGGCTCGCTTCCTAGCACAGATACGCAGTATTTT	CSVTQQGKGSLPSTDTQYF
TRBD1	TRBV10-3	NA	TRBJ2-7	TGTGCCATCAATACGCCGGGACAGGGGGTCTACGAGCAGTACTTC	CAINTPGQGVYEQYF
NA	TRBV7-2	few	TRBJ2-7	TGTGCCAGCAGCTTAACGCGGCAGAGCTCCTACGAGCAGTACTTC	CASSLTRQSSYEQYF
TRBD2	TRBV19	NA	TRBJ2-7	TGTGCCAGTAGTATATTGGCGGGAGAGTTCGAGCAGTACTTC	CASSILAGEFEQYF
TRBD2	TRBV4-1	NA	TRBJ2-7	TGCGCCAGCAGCCATAGTCTAGCGGACCCCTACGAGCAGTACTTC	CASSHSLADPYEQYF
TRBD1	TRBV7-2	few	TRBJ2-4	TGTGCCAGCAGTTACGGACAGGGCGCAAACATTCAGTACTTC	CASSYGQGANIQYF
TRBD2	TRBV9	few	TRBJ2-2	TGTGCCAGCACCCCTGGACTAGCGGACGCGAACACCGGGGAGCTGTTTTTT	CASTPGLADANTGELFF
TRBD2	TRBV27	NA	TRBJ2-1	TGTGCCAGCAGTTTCGTCGAGCGCCCTTGGGAGGGGAATGAGCAGTTCTTC	CASSFVERPWEGNEQFF
NA	TRBV7-9	few	TRBJ2-3	TGTGCCAGCAGCTTAGAGTACGGAGGCACAGATACGCAGTATTTT	CASSLEYGGTDTQYF
NA	TRBV10-3	NA	TRBJ1-1	TGTGCCATCAGGGCCCCTGACAGTTCGCCTGAAGCTTTCTTT	CAIRAPDSSPEAFF
NA	TRBV9	NA	TRBJ2-1	TGTGCCAGCAGCGCTCGGAGCTCCTACAATGAGCAGTTCTTC	CASSARSSYNEQFF
NA	TRBV19	few	TRBJ1-5	TGTGCCAGTAGCCAACCTAAAAGGCCCCAGCATTTT	CASSQPKRPQHF
NA	TRBV13	many	TRBJ2-1	TGTGCCAGCAGCGTAGCTAATGAGCAGTTCTTC	CASSVANEQFF